Shown below are 23 T cell receptor beta chains from a single sample sequenced in a study of blood T cell repertoires in COVID-19. TCRdb's copy holds only in-frame clones and misses some; the assay was immunoSEQ multiplex PCR. The table includes 200,000 to 250,000 clones, roughly 81% detected once. What was sequenced was peripheral blood. The receptor set was obtained from a man in his forties with acute or convalescent COVID-19.

This chain joins TRBV6-1 and TRBJ2-1, with TRBD2 matching over 7 bases. The CDR3 extends over 16 amino acids. Germline-derived CDR1 and CDR2 are MNHNS and SASEGT. V lost 3 bases and J lost 7; bases outside the gene matches: 12. CDR3 in DNA: TGTGCCAGCAGTGAGCCGGGAGGTACGGGACGGAATGAGCAGTTCTTC. It specifies CASSEPGGTGRNEQFF.

The V and J genes are TRBV5-4 and TRBJ2-2; D is perhaps TRBD2 (5 bases). The CDR3 has 15 residues. V lost 2 bases and J 1 base, leaving 9 bases between the germline ends. Germline CDR1 and CDR2: SGHNT and YYREEE (reference sequence). CDR3 loop: CASSFDAGNTGELFF. As DNA, the CDR3 is TGTGCCAGCAGCTTTGATGCGGGGAACACCGGGGAGCTGTTTTTT.

CDR3 region: CASSPLASPGTDTQYF. CDR3 DNA sequence: TGTGCCAGCAGCCCATTAGCCAGCCCCGGCACAGATACGCAGTATTTT. The chain joins TRBV7-3 to TRBJ2-3, with D unclear. Germline loops: CDR1 SGHTA, CDR2 FQGTGA. Trimming took 5 bases from V and 1 from J, leaving 16 bases between them. This CDR3 spans 16 amino acids.

This clone occurred a few times. J is TRBJ2-1 and V is TRBV7-9; 13 bases are a match to TRBD2. From germline, CDR1 is SEHNR and CDR2 FQNEAQ (reference sequence). CDR3 length: 17 residues. V shed 6 bases, J shed 7 bases, and the junction held 12 bases outside the gene matches. The CDR3 protein is CASRQGLAGVLRNEQFF. CDR3 DNA sequence: TGTGCCAGCAGACAAGGACTAGCGGGGGTTTTAAGGAATGAGCAGTTCTTC.

This chain connects TRBV28 to TRBJ1-5; a weak D match, TRBD1 (5 bases). Between the trimmed V and J ends, which lost 7 bases and 7 bases, there was a span of 14 bases. The CDR3 consists of 13 residues. CDR1 is MDHEN, CDR2 SYDVKM, per germline. The CDR3 coding sequence is TGTGCCAGCACCTGGGGGGTAAACCAGCCCCAGCATTTT. This sequence encodes CASTWGVNQPQHF.

The V gene is TRBV6-5, the J gene TRBJ2-5; 7 bases are a match to TRBD1. Germline CDR1 MNHEY, CDR2 SVGAGI. This CDR3 is built from 14 residues. V lost 6 bases to trimming and J lost 5 bases; unmatched junction nucleotides: 9. The CDR3 nucleotides are TGTGCCAGCAGCCTGGACAGGCTCGGGGAGACCCAGTACTTC. Translated: CASSLDRLGETQYF.

This clone was detected only a few times. The chain recombines TRBV2 with TRBJ2-1; D might be TRBD1 (7 bases). The germline V gene has CDR1 SNHLY and CDR2 FYNNEI. The ends were cut back, 6 bases at V and 7 bases at J, with 28 bases in the middle. This CDR3 comprises 18 residues. CDR3: CASRSGMWAGQLANEQFF. CDR3 DNA sequence: TGTGCCAGCAGGTCCGGCATGTGGGCGGGACAGCTAGCAAATGAGCAGTTCTTC.

The J gene is TRBJ1-2, the V gene TRBV19; TRBD1 agrees at 10 bases. Trimming at V came to 3 bases and at J to 4 bases, leaving 2 bases not matched to a gene. Germline V gives CDR1 LNHDA, CDR2 SQIVND (reference sequence). The CDR3 sequence is 14 residues long. CDR3 protein: CASSIRTGGYGYTF. Written as DNA, the CDR3 is TGTGCCAGTAGTATTCGGACAGGGGGCTATGGCTACACCTTC.

V and J are TRBV5-6 and TRBJ1-5, with D uncertain. Germline CDR1 reads SGHDT; CDR2 reads YYEEEE. The V end lost 2 bases, the J end lost 8 bases, and 11 bases lay between the germline ends. The CDR3 has 13 amino acids. The CDR3: CASSFGGEEPQHF. The CDR3 nucleotides read TGTGCCAGCAGCTTTGGCGGGGAGGAGCCCCAGCATTTT.

As DNA, the CDR3 is TGTGCCAGCAGCGTAGTGGCAGGGAATGGCTACACCTTC. It codes for CASSVVAGNGYTF. The chain joins TRBV9 to TRBJ1-2; tentative D call: TRBD1 (5 bases). V was pared by 0 bases and J by 6 bases, with 9 bases between. The CDR3 loop spans 13 amino acids. Germline V CDR1 and CDR2: SGDLS, YYNGEE.

The V gene is TRBV6-6, the J gene TRBJ1-6; 7 bases map to TRBD1. The length of the CDR3 is 14 residues. The V gene end was trimmed by 2 bases and the J gene end by 8 bases; junction bases not matched to a gene: 3. The germline gives CDR1 MNHNY, CDR2 SVGAGI (reference sequence). DNA of the CDR3: TGTGCCAGCAGTTACCGGACAGGAGATTCACCCCTCCACTTT. The encoded protein is CASSYRTGDSPLHF.

This chain joins TRBV28 and TRBJ1-1; tentative D call: TRBD1 (6 bases). V lost 2 bases and J 0 bases, leaving 13 bases between the germline ends. CDR3 length: 16 residues. CDR1 is MDHEN and CDR2 is SYDVKM in the germline V gene. The DNA for the CDR3 is TGTGCCAGCAGTTTACGCAGGGGAGAGATGAACACTGAAGCTTTCTTT. Residues: CASSLRRGEMNTEAFF.

The chain recombines TRBV29-1 with TRBJ1-1, with D unclear. Germline assignment: CDR1 SQVTM and CDR2 ANQGSEA. The CDR3 has 13 residues. V gave up 2 bases and J gave up 1 base, with 8 bases separating them. CDR3 region: CSVETQANTEAFF. CDR3 in DNA: TGCAGCGTTGAAACTCAGGCGAACACTGAAGCTTTCTTT.

V gene TRBV12-3 or TRBV12-4 combines with J gene TRBJ1-2, with a tentative D call TRBD1 (5 bases). Between the trimmed V and J ends, which lost 5 bases and 5 bases, there was a span of 9 bases. The CDR3 consists of 12 residues. CDR3 loop: CASSVQAYGYTF. The CDR3 DNA sequence: TGTGCCAGCAGTGTACAGGCATATGGCTACACCTTC.

The V gene is TRBV4-1, the J gene TRBJ1-5; D remains unclear. Trimming removed 2 bases from V and 0 bases from J, with 11 bases in between. Germline V gene sequence: CDR1 MGHRA, CDR2 YSYEKL. The CDR3 is made up of 16 amino acids. CDR3 loop: CASSQSSGTSNQPQHF. CDR3 nucleotides: TGCGCCAGCAGCCAATCTTCAGGCACTAGCAATCAGCCCCAGCATTTT.

The V and J genes are TRBV10-2 and TRBJ2-3; the D is unclear. This CDR3 is built from 13 residues. The V end lost 5 bases, the J end lost 0 bases, and 6 bases lay between the germline ends. Germline CDR1 WSHSY, CDR2 SAAADI. The chain's CDR3 is CASSHGSTDTQYF. CDR3 coding DNA: TGCGCCAGCAGTCACGGGAGCACAGATACGCAGTATTTT.

CDR3 nucleotides: TGCAGTGCCAGTCCCCCCAGCTCCTACAATGAGCAGTTCTTC. This gives the protein CSASPPSSYNEQFF. The genes are TRBV20-1 and TRBJ2-1; no definite D call. V was shortened by 6 bases and J by 0 bases, with 12 bases between the two germline ends. The length of the CDR3 is 14 residues. The V gene's germline CDR1 is DFQATT and CDR2 SNEGSKA (reference sequence).

Of note for this clone: The sample carries other DNA sequences with the same CDR3. The chain joins TRBV5-1 to TRBJ1-1; D remains ambiguous. CDR3 size: 14 residues. V gave up 0 bases and J gave up 3 bases, with 9 bases separating them. Germline loops: CDR1 SGHRS, CDR2 YFSETQ. DNA of the CDR3: TGCGCCAGCAGCTTGGGAGGGCAGGACACTGAAGCTTTCTTT. Amino acids: CASSLGGQDTEAFF.

This clone was detected only a few times. The rearrangement joins TRBV3-1 (or the pseudogene TRBV3-2) to TRBJ1-6; no firm D call. There are 17 residues in the CDR3. CDR1 is LGHDT and CDR2 is YNNKEL in the germline V gene (reference sequence). Deletions cut 2 bases from V and 7 bases from J, with 18 bases between. CDR3 sequence (DNA): TGTGCCAGCAGCCAAAGCCTCTTCGGGGTGGGGAATTCACCCCTCCACTTT. It yields the protein CASSQSLFGVGNSPLHF.

This sequence joins TRBV30 and TRBJ1-4; D gene unclear. Germline V lookup: CDR1 GTSNPN, CDR2 SVGIG (reference sequence). This CDR3 comprises 14 residues. The V end was cut by 3 bases, the J end by 0 bases, with 8 bases between. Here the CDR3 reads CAWSYFATNEKLFF. CDR3 nucleotides: TGTGCCTGGAGCTACTTTGCAACTAATGAAAAACTGTTTTTT.

V is TRBV18 and J is TRBJ2-3; D not resolved. Germline CDR1 KGHSH, CDR2 LQKENI. The V gene lost 2 bases and the J gene lost 6 bases, with 6 bases spanning the gap. This CDR3 has 12 amino acids. The CDR3 loop is CASSPGPDTQYF. The CDR3 DNA reads as TGTGCCAGCTCACCAGGCCCCGATACGCAGTATTTT.

The rearrangement joins TRBV5-1 to TRBJ1-6, with no clear D. The CDR3 is 14 residues long. CDR1 and CDR2 (germline): SGHRS, YFSETQ. Trimming shortened V by 0 bases and J by 10 bases, and 11 bases separated the two germline ends. CDR3 bases: TGCGCCAGCAGCTTGGGAGGAGAGGGATCACCCCTCCACTTT. It codes for CASSLGGEGSPLHF.

The chain couples TRBV7-2 to TRBJ1-1; 7 nucleotides line up with TRBD1. Germline CDR1 SGHTA, CDR2 FQGNSA. The V and J ends lost 5 bases and 2 bases, in that order; junction bases with no gene match: 17. The CDR3 is 18 residues long. Here the CDR3 DNA reads TGTGCCAGCAGCCTCCCTCGGAGGTTAGGGGGCCTTAACACTGAAGCTTTCTTT. This gives the protein CASSLPRRLGGLNTEAFF.